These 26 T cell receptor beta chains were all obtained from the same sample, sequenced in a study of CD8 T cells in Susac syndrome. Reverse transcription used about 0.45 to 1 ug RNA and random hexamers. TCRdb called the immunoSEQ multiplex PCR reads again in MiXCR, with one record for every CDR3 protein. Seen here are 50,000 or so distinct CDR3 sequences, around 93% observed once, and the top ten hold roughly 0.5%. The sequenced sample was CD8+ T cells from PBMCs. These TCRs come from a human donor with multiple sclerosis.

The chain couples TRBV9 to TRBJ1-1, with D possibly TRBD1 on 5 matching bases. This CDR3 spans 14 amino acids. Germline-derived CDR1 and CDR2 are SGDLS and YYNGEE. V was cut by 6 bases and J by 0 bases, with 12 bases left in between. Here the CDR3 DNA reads TGTGCCAGCACCCCCGACAGCATGAACACTGAAGCTTTCTTT. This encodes CASTPDSMNTEAFF.

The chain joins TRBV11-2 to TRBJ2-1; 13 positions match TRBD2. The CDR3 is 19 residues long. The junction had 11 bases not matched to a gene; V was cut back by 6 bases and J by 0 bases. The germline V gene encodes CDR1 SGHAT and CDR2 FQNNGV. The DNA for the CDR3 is TGTGCCAGCAGTCTCCAGGGGACTAGCGGGGAGAGCTCCTACAATGAGCAGTTCTTC. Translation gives CASSLQGTSGESSYNEQFF. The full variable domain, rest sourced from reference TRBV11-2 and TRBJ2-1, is EAGVAQSPRYKIIEKRQSVAFWCNPISGHATLYWYQQILGQGPKLLIQFQNNGVVDDSQLPKDRFSAERLKGVDSTLKIQPAKLEDSAVYLCASSLQGTSGESSYNEQFFGPGTRLTVL.

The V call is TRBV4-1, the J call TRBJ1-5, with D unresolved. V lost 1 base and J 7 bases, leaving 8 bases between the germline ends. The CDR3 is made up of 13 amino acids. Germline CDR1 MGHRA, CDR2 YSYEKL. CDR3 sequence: CASSQVVEQPQHF. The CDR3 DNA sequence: TGCGCCAGCAGCCAAGTTGTCGAACAGCCCCAGCATTTT.

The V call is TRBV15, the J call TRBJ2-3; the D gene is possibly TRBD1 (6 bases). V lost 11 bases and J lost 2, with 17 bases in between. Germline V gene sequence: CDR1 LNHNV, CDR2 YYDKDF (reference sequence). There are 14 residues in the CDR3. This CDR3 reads CAAALGADTDTQYF. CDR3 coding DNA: TGTGCCGCAGCTTTGGGGGCCGACACAGATACGCAGTATTTT.

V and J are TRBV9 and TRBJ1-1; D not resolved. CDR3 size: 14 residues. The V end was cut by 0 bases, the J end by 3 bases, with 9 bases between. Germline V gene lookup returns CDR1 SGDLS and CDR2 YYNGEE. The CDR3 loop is CASSVVQEDTEAFF. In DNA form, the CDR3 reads TGTGCCAGCAGCGTAGTTCAGGAGGACACTGAAGCTTTCTTT. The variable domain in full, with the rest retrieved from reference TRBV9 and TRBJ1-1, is DSGVTQTPKHLITATGQRVTLRCSPRSGDLSVYWYQQSLDQGLQFLIQYYNGEERAKGNILERFSAQQFPDLHSELNLSSLELGDSALYFCASSVVQEDTEAFFGQGTRLTVV.

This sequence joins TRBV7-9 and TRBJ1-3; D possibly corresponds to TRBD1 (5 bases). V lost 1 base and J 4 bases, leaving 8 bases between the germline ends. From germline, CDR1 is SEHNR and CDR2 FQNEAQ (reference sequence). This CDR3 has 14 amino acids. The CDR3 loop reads CASSLGGSGNTIYF. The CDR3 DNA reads TGTGCCAGCAGCTTAGGGGGCTCGGGAAACACCATATATTTT.

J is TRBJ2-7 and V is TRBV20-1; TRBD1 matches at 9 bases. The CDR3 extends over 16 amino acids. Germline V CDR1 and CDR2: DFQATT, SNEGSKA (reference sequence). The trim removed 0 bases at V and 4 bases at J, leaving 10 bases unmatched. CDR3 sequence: CSARDFSGQGLYEQYF. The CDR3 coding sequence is TGCAGTGCTAGAGATTTTTCGGGACAGGGATTATACGAGCAGTACTTC.

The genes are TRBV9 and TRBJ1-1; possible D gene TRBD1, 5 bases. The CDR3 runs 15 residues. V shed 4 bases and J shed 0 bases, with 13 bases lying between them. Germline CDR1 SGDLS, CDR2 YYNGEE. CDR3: CASSPRDRMNTEAFF. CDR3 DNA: TGTGCCAGCAGCCCCCGGGACCGTATGAACACTGAAGCTTTCTTT.

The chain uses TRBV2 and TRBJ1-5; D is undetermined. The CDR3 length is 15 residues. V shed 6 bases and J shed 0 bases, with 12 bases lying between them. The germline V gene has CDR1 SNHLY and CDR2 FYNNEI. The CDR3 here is CASRVTRYSNQPQHF. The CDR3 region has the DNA TGTGCCAGCAGAGTAACTCGGTATAGCAATCAGCCCCAGCATTTT.

The CDR3: CSVEDRNPPGTGSSRGGYTF. The CDR3 DNA sequence: TGCAGCGTTGAAGATCGTAACCCTCCCGGGACAGGGAGTTCTAGGGGTGGCTACACCTTC. V is TRBV29-1 and J is TRBJ1-2; 9 bases agree with TRBD1. Trimming cost V 0 bases and J 7 bases; bases outside gene matches: 24. This CDR3 has 20 residues. CDR1 is SQVTM and CDR2 is ANQGSEA in the germline V gene.

The CDR3 region has the DNA TGTGCCAGCAGTTATGGGACAGCTAGCAATCAGCCCCAGCATTTT. Translation: CASSYGTASNQPQHF. The V call is TRBV27, the J call TRBJ1-5; 7 positions match TRBD1. CDR3 length: 15 residues. In germline, CDR1 is MNHEY, CDR2 SMNVEV (reference sequence). The junction had 3 bases not matched to a gene; V was cut back by 4 bases and J by 0 bases.

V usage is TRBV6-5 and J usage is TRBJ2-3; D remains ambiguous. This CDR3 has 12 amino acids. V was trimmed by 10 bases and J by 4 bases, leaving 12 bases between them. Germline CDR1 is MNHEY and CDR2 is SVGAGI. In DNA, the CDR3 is TGTGCCACCGCCCTAGGGTCAGATACGCAGTATTTT. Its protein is CATALGSDTQYF.

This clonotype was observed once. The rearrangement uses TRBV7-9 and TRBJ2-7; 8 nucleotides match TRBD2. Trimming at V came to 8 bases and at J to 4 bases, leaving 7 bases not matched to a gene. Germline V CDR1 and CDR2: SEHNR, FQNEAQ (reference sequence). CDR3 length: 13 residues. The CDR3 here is CASLSSGGYEQYF. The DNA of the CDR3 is TGTGCCAGCCTTTCAAGCGGGGGTTACGAGCAGTACTTC.

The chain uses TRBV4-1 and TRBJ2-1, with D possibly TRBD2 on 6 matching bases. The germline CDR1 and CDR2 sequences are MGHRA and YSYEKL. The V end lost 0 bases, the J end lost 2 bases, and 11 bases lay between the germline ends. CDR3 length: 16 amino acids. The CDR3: CASSQDISGTYNEQFF. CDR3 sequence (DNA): TGCGCCAGCAGCCAAGATATTAGCGGAACCTACAATGAGCAGTTCTTC.

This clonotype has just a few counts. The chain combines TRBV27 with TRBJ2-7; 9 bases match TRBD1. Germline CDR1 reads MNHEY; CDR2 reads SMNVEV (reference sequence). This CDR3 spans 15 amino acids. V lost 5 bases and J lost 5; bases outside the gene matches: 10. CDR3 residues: CASSISTGTGNEQYF. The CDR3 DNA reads TGTGCCAGCAGTATCTCAACCGGGACAGGGAACGAGCAGTACTTC.

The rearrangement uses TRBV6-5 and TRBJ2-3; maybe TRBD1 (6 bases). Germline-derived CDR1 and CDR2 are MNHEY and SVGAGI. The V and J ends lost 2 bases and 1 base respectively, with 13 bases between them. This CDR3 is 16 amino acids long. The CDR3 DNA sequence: TGTGCCAGCAGTTACAGTCAGGGGCGGGGCACAGATACGCAGTATTTT. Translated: CASSYSQGRGTDTQYF.

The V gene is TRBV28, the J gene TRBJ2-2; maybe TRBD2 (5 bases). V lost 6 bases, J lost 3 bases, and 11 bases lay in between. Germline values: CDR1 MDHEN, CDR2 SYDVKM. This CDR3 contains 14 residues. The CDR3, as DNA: TGTGCCAGCAGCCCCCGGCGGGACACCGGGGAGCTGTTTTTT. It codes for CASSPRRDTGELFF. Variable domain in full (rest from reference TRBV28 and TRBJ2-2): DVKVTQSSRYLVKRTGEKVFLECVQDMDHENMFWYRQDPGLGLRLIYFSYDVKMKEKGDIPEGYSVSREKKERFSLILESASTNQTSMYLCASSPRRDTGELFFGEGSRLTVL.

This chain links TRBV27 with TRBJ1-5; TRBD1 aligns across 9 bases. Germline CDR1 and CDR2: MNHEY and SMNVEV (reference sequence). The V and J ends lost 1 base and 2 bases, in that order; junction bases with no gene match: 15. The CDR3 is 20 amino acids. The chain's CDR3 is CASSLYKPGQGVGGNQPQHF. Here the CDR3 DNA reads TGTGCCAGCAGTTTATATAAACCGGGACAGGGTGTTGGAGGCAATCAGCCCCAGCATTTT.

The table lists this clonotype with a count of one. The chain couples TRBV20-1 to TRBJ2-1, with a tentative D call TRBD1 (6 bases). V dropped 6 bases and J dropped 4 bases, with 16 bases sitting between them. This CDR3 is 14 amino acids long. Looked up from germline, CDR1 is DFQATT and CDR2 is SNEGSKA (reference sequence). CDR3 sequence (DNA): TGCAGTGCAGGACAGTTGCTCGATTACAATGAGCAGTTCTTC. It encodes CSAGQLLDYNEQFF.

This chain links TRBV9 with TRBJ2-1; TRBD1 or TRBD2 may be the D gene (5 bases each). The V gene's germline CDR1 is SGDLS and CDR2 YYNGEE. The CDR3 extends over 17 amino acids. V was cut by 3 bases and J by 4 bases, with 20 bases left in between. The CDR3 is CASSATEGMRLYNEQFF. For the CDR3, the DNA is TGTGCCAGCAGCGCTACTGAGGGGATGAGGTTATACAATGAGCAGTTCTTC.

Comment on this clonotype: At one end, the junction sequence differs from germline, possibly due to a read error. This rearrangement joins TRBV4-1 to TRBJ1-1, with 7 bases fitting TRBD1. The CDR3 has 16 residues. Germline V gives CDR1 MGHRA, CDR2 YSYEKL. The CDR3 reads CASSQVGRGPGTEASF. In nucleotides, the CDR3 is TGCGCCAGCAGCCAAGTTGGGAGGGGGCCGGGTACTGAAGCTTCCTTT.

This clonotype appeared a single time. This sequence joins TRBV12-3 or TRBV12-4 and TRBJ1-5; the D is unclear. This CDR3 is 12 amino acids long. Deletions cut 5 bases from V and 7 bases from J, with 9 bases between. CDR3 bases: TGTGCCAGCAGTCTGACCCCCCAGCCCCAGCATTTT. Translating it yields CASSLTPQPQHF.

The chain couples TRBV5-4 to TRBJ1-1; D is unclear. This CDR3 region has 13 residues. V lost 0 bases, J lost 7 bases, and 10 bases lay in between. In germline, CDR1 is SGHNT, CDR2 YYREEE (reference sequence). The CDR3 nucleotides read TGTGCCAGCAGCTTGGAATCCGGGGTTGAAGCTTTCTTT. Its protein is CASSLESGVEAFF. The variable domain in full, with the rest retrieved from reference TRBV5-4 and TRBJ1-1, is ETGVTQSPTHLIKTRGQQVTLRCSSQSGHNTVSWYQQALGQGPQFIFQYYREEENGRGNFPPRFSGLQFPNYSSELNVNALELDDSALYLCASSLESGVEAFFGQGTRLTVV.

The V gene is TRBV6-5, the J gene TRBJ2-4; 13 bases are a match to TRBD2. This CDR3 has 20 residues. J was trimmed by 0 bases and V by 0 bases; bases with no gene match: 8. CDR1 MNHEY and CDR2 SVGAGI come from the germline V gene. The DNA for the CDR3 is TGTGCCAGCAGTTACTCCGCCTCGACTAGCGGGGGGCTAGCCAAAAACATTCAGTACTTC. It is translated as CASSYSASTSGGLAKNIQYF.

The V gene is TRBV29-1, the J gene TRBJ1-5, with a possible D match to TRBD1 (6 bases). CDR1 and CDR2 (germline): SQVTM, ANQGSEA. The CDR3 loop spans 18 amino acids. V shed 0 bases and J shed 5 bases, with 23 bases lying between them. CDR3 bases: TGCAGCGTTGAAGAGGAGGGTGGTTACCGGGACACCCATCAGCCCCAGCATTTT. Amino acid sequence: CSVEEEGGYRDTHQPQHF.

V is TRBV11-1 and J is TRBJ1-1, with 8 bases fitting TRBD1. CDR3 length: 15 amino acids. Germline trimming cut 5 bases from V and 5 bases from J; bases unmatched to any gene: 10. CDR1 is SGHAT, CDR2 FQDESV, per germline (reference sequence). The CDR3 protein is CASSERDRGFTEAFF. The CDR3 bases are TGTGCCAGCAGCGAACGCGACAGGGGATTTACTGAAGCTTTCTTT.